Detailed here is one T cell receptor beta chain. The antigen this receptor binds is unknown. No much larger clone is present one base from it, and per-base qualities are unavailable. The donors belonged to the validation cohort of under 150 subjects, which was separate from the approximately 680-subject first cohort. The entry originates in a study of cytomegalovirus exposure and HLA in healthy donors (dated by TCRdb to about 2017). For the study in its entirety: According to a later analysis, one platform produced both the roughly 120 validation repertoires and the roughly 650 repertoires of the first cohort. The aim of the study was to test whether cataloging public T cell receptors could identify signatures of past pathogen exposure. A separate validation cohort of roughly 130 different subjects was used in addition to the roughly 670-subject first cohort. High-throughput TCR immunosequencing, statistical association of individual TCRs with disease status, and machine learning were combined to predict cytomegalovirus infection status.

Libraries came from the immunoSEQ multiplex PCR assay. Under the source paper's analysis protocol: A statistical classification framework was developed to diagnose cytomegalovirus status using the catalog of TCR beta chain sequences. TCRdb took this table from immuneACCESS and kept in-frame rearrangements with V and J called. Such tables lack part of the clones; where checked against another copy, unresolved V genes explain under half of the gap, and the rest is unexplained. Clonal size and the V and J genes are those of that table, whereas D and trimming came from the DNA. The sample table records 100,000 to 150,000 clones; around 94% of these occur just once. Approximately 1.3% of the sample rests with the top ten. Results the study describes overall, beyond this receptor: The validation cohort had no HLA typing available for a later analysis, so co-occurrence within that cohort was assessed over all 130 or so repertoires. The authors suggested that the approach could potentially be extended to other disease states and immunological phenotypes. A total of 150 to 200 TCR beta chains were listed by the study as associated with cytomegalovirus. Most TCR sequences were seen in very few donors, while some public TCRs were found in many individuals. Subsequent analysis determined that TCRs grouped into clusters in the first cohort also showed a tendency toward co-occurrence across the roughly 110 validation repertoires, and 94% of cluster scores exceeded 0. In both the original and validation cohorts, the classifier was reported to diagnose cytomegalovirus status with high specificity and sensitivity. A few of the identified cytomegalovirus-associated TCR beta chains were confirmed in vitro to be specific for cytomegalovirus antigens.

The CDR3 goes from the cysteine to the phenylalanine over 15 residues. Just the 45-base CDR3 DNA is kept, in frame starting at base 1. V loses 2 bases of germline sequence and J loses 6 bases, and the interval between the two ends is 14 bases. From the germline V gene, CDR1 is KGHSH and CDR2 is LQKENI. The TCR comes from a woman aged 18-29 years in good health and CMV-seronegative. The chain couples TRBV18 to TRBJ1-5; the D region possibly corresponds to TRBD1 (6 bases align). Input material: PBMCs. The CDR3 in this case is CASSPSEGVSQPQHF. The sequence in DNA is TGTGCCAGCTCACCAAGTGAGGGGGTTAGTCAGCCCCAGCATTTT.